The 16 T cell receptor beta chains given below trace back to one sample, sequenced in a study of blood T cell repertoires in COVID-19. The data were produced by immunoSEQ multiplex PCR, yet TCRdb's version contains in-frame clones alone and is incomplete. The sample records 300,000 to 350,000 clones, around 90% being singletons. The source material was PBMCs or T cells enriched from blood (not recorded which). The receptors shown here come from a woman younger than 30 who had recovered from COVID-19.

This sequence joins TRBV4-3 and TRBJ1-5; tentatively, D is TRBD1 (5 bases). Germline CDR1 LGHNA, CDR2 YSLEER. Deletions cut 0 bases from V and 4 bases from J, with 10 bases between. This CDR3 contains 15 residues. CDR3 sequence reads: CASSQEAGENQPQHF. CDR3 sequence (DNA): TGCGCCAGCAGCCAAGAGGCGGGGGAGAATCAGCCCCAGCATTTT.

This clone was seen more than once but under ten times. The rearrangement uses TRBV10-3 and TRBJ1-2; D is ambiguous. The germline V and J ends were trimmed by 5 bases and 4 bases, with 14 bases remaining between them. Germline CDR1 and CDR2: ENHRY and SYGVKD. There are 14 residues in the CDR3. Here the CDR3 reads CAISKLPSGYGYTF. As DNA, the CDR3 is TGTGCCATCAGTAAGCTCCCATCGGGCTATGGCTACACCTTC.

The chain carries TRBV30 and TRBJ1-1; 8 positions agree with TRBD1. Germline V gives CDR1 GTSNPN, CDR2 SVGIG (reference sequence). The trim removed 5 bases at V and 4 bases at J, leaving 6 bases unmatched. This CDR3 spans 13 amino acids. The CDR3 sequence: CAWDRGSSTEAFF. CDR3 nucleotides: TGTGCCTGGGACAGGGGTTCCTCCACTGAAGCTTTCTTT.

The chain carries TRBV19 and TRBJ2-5, with 10 bases matching TRBD1. The germline gives CDR1 LNHDA, CDR2 SQIVND (reference sequence). The CDR3 has 15 amino acids. J gave up 1 base and V 5 bases, and 4 bases lay outside the gene matches. The CDR3 DNA sequence: TGTGCCAGTAGTGTCGGGACAGGGGCCCAAGAGACCCAGTACTTC. This sequence encodes CASSVGTGAQETQYF.

This clone showed up just a few times. V is TRBV2 and J is TRBJ2-1; 9 bases are a match to TRBD2. CDR1 and CDR2 (germline): SNHLY, FYNNEI. Unmatched junction bases numbered 9, after V lost 7 bases and J lost 8 bases. The CDR3 is made up of 14 amino acids. The CDR3 nucleotides are TGTGCCAGCATATTAGGCGGGAGGGCCGATGAGCAGTTCTTC. Translating it yields CASILGGRADEQFF.

The chain employs TRBV4-2 and TRBJ2-5, with D perhaps TRBD1 (6 bases). Trimming shortened V by 0 bases and J by 5 bases, and 16 bases separated the two germline ends. Germline V lookup: CDR1 LGHNA, CDR2 YNFKEQ. The CDR3 sequence is 16 residues long. CDR3 sequence reads: CASSQDLARGRETQYF. As DNA, the CDR3 is TGTGCCAGCAGCCAAGATCTGGCCAGGGGCAGGGAGACCCAGTACTTC.

This clone was seen only a few times. The chain combines TRBV23-1 with TRBJ1-1; D might be TRBD1 (5 bases). TRBV23-1 is classed as an ORF, of uncertain function. Trimming shortened V by 4 bases and J by 6 bases, and 21 bases separated the two germline ends. The CDR3 is made up of 16 amino acids. This CDR3 reads CASSRGNLGGLSEAFF. The CDR3, as DNA: TGCGCCAGCAGTCGGGGGAATTTGGGGGGTCTTTCTGAAGCTTTCTTT.

The chain joins TRBV12-5 to TRBJ2-3; TRBD1 might be the D (6 bases). V lost 5 bases to trimming and J lost 0 bases, with 12 bases between them. The V gene's germline CDR1 is LGHNT and CDR2 FRNRAP. This CDR3 region has 15 residues. The CDR3 loop is CASGQGSSSTDTQYF. CDR3 in DNA: TGTGCTAGTGGTCAGGGGTCTTCTAGCACAGATACGCAGTATTTT.

This chain joins TRBV19 and TRBJ1-2, with 8 bases that match TRBD1. This CDR3 spans 17 amino acids. Germline V gene data show CDR1 as LNHDA and CDR2 as SQIVND (reference sequence). The ends lost 4 bases at V and 7 bases at J; junction bases unmatched: 17. In DNA form, the CDR3 reads TGTGCCAGTAGTACCGTCAGATGGACAGGGAGGATGCGTGGCTACACCTTC. It specifies CASSTVRWTGRMRGYTF. Based on the CDR3 plus reference TRBV19 and TRBJ1-2, the full variable domain is DGGITQSPKYLFRKEGQNVTLSCEQNLNHDAMYWYRQDPGQGLRLIYYSQIVNDFQKGDIAEGYSVSREKKESFPLTVTSAQKNPTAFYLCASSTVRWTGRMRGYTFGSGTRLTVV.

The chain carries TRBV19 and TRBJ2-6, with D tentatively TRBD1 (6 bases). The CDR3 runs to 18 residues. Trimming took off 3 bases at V and 1 base at J, with 16 bases between the two ends. The germline CDR1 and CDR2 sequences are LNHDA and SQIVND (reference sequence). Here the CDR3 reads CASSITGRGSSGANVLTF. CDR3 DNA sequence: TGTGCCAGTAGTATCACTGGCAGGGGTTCATCTGGGGCCAACGTCCTGACTTTC.

V gene TRBV18 combines with J gene TRBJ2-1; 8 nucleotides line up with TRBD2. V dropped 5 bases and J dropped 7; count of bases not matched to a gene: 10. Germline V gives CDR1 KGHSH, CDR2 LQKENI. The CDR3 length is 15 residues. CDR3 protein: CASSTGTRGRNEQFF. CDR3 nucleotide sequence: TGTGCCAGCTCAACCGGGACTAGAGGCCGGAATGAGCAGTTCTTC.

V gene TRBV4-1 combines with J gene TRBJ2-5; TRBD2 matches at 7 bases. V trimming: 1 base; J trimming: 4 bases; junction bases outside the gene matches: 18. Looked up from germline, CDR1 is MGHRA and CDR2 is YSYEKL. CDR3 size: 19 residues. CDR3 DNA: TGCGCCAGCAGCCAAGGAGACGGCGGGAGAATTCGGGGCGGAGAGACCCAGTACTTC. This translates into CASSQGDGGRIRGGETQYF.

This clone was detected once. The chain couples TRBV28 to TRBJ2-7; TRBD2 aligns across 8 bases. Germline CDR1 is MDHEN and CDR2 is SYDVKM. V shed 2 bases and J 1 base; nucleotides not matched to a gene: 7. This CDR3 is 16 amino acids long. DNA of the CDR3: TGTGCCAGCAGTTTAGCGGCGGGAGGCCTGTCCTACGAGCAGTACTTC. This gives the protein CASSLAAGGLSYEQYF.

CDR3 nucleotides: TGTGCCAGCGGGGGGGGATTAATGAACACTGAAGCTTTCTTT. Translating it yields CASGGGLMNTEAFF. The chain links TRBV7-8 to TRBJ1-1; maybe TRBD1 (5 bases). CDR1 and CDR2 (germline): SGHVS, FQNEAQ. V lost 8 bases to trimming and J lost 0 bases, with 13 bases between them. The CDR3 has 14 amino acids.

The V gene is TRBV19, the J gene TRBJ2-2, with 8 bases matching TRBD2. The germline V gene encodes CDR1 LNHDA and CDR2 SQIVND (reference sequence). Trimming took 7 bases from V and 0 from J; bases not matched to a gene: 19. The CDR3 has 20 residues. CDR3 region: CASTLRGELAETTNTGELFF. The CDR3 nucleotides are TGTGCCAGTACCCTAAGGGGGGAACTAGCGGAAACCACGAACACCGGGGAGCTGTTTTTT.

This rearrangement joins TRBV28 to TRBJ2-7, with 15 bases matching TRBD2. The trim removed 7 bases at V and 7 bases at J, leaving 5 bases unmatched. Germline-derived CDR1 and CDR2 are MDHEN and SYDVKM. The CDR3 is 14 residues long. The CDR3 nucleotides are TGTGCCAGCATAATTGGACTAGCGGGGGGGGAGCAGTACTTC. Translating gives CASIIGLAGGEQYF.